This TCR beta chain is drawn from a study of neoadjuvant nivolumab and ipilimumab in lung cancer. General study findings and limits: From pretherapy to surgery, tumor richness and clonality rose with dual therapy. Only a single major-pathologic-response sample was available for clonality analysis. Pretherapy blood TCR richness correlated positively with resected tumor richness.

Concerning this clone itself: Its antigen is undetermined. Additional DNA sequences in this sample encode the identical CDR3.

Clones were read by immunoSEQ multiplex PCR, and TCRdb kept only the in-frame ones, dropping some. The sample lists over 7,000 clones, roughly three quarters occurring once. Germline V gives CDR1 SGHAT, CDR2 FQDESV (reference sequence). CDR3 length: 15 residues. Trimming took 3 bases from V and 4 from J; bases not matched to a gene: 7. The origin of this receptor is an adult with non-small cell lung cancer. The sequences come from adjacent normal lung tissue, collected after neoadjuvant nivolumab, alone or with ipilimumab, at or shortly before surgery. V and J are TRBV11-1 and TRBJ2-3; TRBD2 matches at 7 bases. CDR3 sequence reads: CASSFGGGGADTQYF. CDR3 nucleotide sequence: TGTGCCAGCAGCTTCGGCGGGGGAGGGGCAGATACGCAGTATTTT.